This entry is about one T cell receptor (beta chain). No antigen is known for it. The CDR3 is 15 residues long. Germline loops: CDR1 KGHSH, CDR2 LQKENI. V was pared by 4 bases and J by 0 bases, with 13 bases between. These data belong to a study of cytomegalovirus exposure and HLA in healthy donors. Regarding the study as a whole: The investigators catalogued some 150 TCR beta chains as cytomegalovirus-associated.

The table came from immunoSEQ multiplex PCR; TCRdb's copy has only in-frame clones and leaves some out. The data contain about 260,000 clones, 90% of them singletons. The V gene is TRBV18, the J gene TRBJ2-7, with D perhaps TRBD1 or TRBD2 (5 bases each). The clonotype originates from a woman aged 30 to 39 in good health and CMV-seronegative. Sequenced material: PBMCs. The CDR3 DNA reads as TGTGCCAGCTCACTGGGGACCGACATCTCCTACGAGCAGTACTTC. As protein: CASSLGTDISYEQYF.